One and the same sample provided the 23 T cell receptor beta chains below, sequenced in a study of T cells in Graves' hyperthyroidism and ophthalmopathy. Amplified regions were TCR beta CDR3 sequences from RNA transcripts. During a first-round RT-PCR of the TCR CDR3, the HTBI primer set was used. TCRdb passed the multiplex PCR reads through MiXCR, listing each CDR3 protein once. The sample has roughly 500,000 distinct CDR3 sequences, around 46% seen once. Sequenced: peripheral blood or thyroid tissue (not recorded which). The receptor source for this set is an adult woman with Graves' disease, either hyperthyroidism or ophthalmopathy (not recorded which).

This clonotype has a count of ten or more. The V gene is TRBV19, the J gene TRBJ2-2; D uncertain. The V end was cut by 10 bases, the J end by 4 bases, with 13 bases between. Per germline, CDR1 LNHDA and CDR2 SQIVND (reference sequence). The CDR3 extends over 13 amino acids. The CDR3 sequence: CATEDPGTGELFF. CDR3 nucleotides: TGTGCCACAGAGGACCCAGGCACCGGGGAGCTGTTTTTT.

This clonotype was recorded at least ten times. The CDR3 bases are TGCGCCAGCAGCCCTGGGACCGCGAATTCACCCCTCCACTTT. Translated: CASSPGTANSPLHF. The rearrangement links TRBV5-1 to TRBJ1-6; D possibly corresponds to TRBD1 (5 bases). Germline CDR1 is SGHRS and CDR2 is YFSETQ. This CDR3 contains 14 residues. Trimming pared 4 bases from V and 7 bases from J, leaving 12 bases between.

This clonotype was picked up many times. The rearrangement joins TRBV20-1 to TRBJ1-2; no clear D. This CDR3 spans 13 amino acids. The ends were cut back, 6 bases at V and 0 bases at J, with 11 bases in the middle. Germline CDR1 reads DFQATT; CDR2 reads SNEGSKA (reference sequence). The CDR3 protein is CSAYRWTNYGYTF. The CDR3 coding sequence is TGCAGTGCATATAGGTGGACTAACTATGGCTACACCTTC.

In its sample, this clonotype was seen a few times. This is likely a read error, given that the CDR3 carries no conserved phenylalanine or tryptophan at its end. Because the CDR3's place on the DNA is in doubt, the DNA is left out and the CDR3 is given as listed by TCRdb. This chain connects TRBV11-2 to TRBJ2-5; the DNA was not compared with TRBD2, the D call given in the table. The germline V gene has CDR1 SGHAT and CDR2 FQNNGV. The CDR3 has 9 residues if both end residues are counted. Here the CDR3 reads CASSHRAGV.

This clonotype was counted many times. The chain combines TRBV7-8 with TRBJ1-6; 9 bases match TRBD1. This CDR3 has 17 amino acids. With 8 bases clipped from V and 2 bases from J, the junction kept 10 bases outside the gene matches. From germline, CDR1 is SGHVS and CDR2 FQNEAQ. The CDR3 region is CASRPGTGLPYNSPLHF. The CDR3 DNA is TGTGCCAGCCGTCCCGGGACAGGGTTACCCTATAATTCACCCCTCCACTTT.

Notes on this clonotype: This CDR3 fails to terminate in the conserved phenylalanine or tryptophan, so it likely reflects a read error. No DNA is shown, since the ends of the CDR3 on it are uncertain; the CDR3 is the one TCRdb lists. This sequence joins TRBV10-3 and TRBJ1-6. Germline loops: CDR1 ENHRY, CDR2 SYGVKD. With termini counted, the CDR3 has 13 amino acids. The CDR3 protein is CAIRGSYNSPLQG.

This clonotype was seen many times. The V gene is TRBV5-6, the J gene TRBJ2-6, with 8 bases fitting TRBD1. The V segment lost 4 bases and the J segment 3 bases; nucleotides outside the gene matches: 6. This CDR3 is built from 16 residues. CDR1 SGHDT and CDR2 YYEEEE come from the germline V gene. The CDR3 loop is CASSQDRGYGANVLTF. The CDR3 region has the DNA TGTGCCAGCAGCCAAGACAGGGGATATGGGGCCAACGTCCTGACTTTC.

This clonotype was seen only once. CDR3 residues: CASSGRLQTGFDGYTF. DNA for the CDR3: TGTGCCAGCAGTGGGAGGCTCCAGACAGGATTTGATGGCTACACCTTC. The rearrangement links TRBV2 to TRBJ1-2; maybe TRBD1 (6 bases). V was cut by 4 bases and J by 6 bases, with 21 bases left in between. Germline values: CDR1 SNHLY, CDR2 FYNNEI. This CDR3 comprises 16 residues. The full variable domain, completed using reference TRBV2 and TRBJ1-2, is EPEVTQTPSHQVTQMGQEVILRCVPISNHLYFYWYRQILGQKVEFLVSFYNNEISEKSEIFDDQFSVERPDGSNFTLKIRSTKLEDSAMYFCASSGRLQTGFDGYTFGSGTRLTVV.

This clonotype was observed many times. The rearrangement joins TRBV11-2 to TRBJ2-2; TRBD2 agrees at 13 bases. Trimming cost V 5 bases and J 7 bases; bases outside gene matches: 7. This CDR3 comprises 16 residues. The germline CDR1 and CDR2 sequences are SGHAT and FQNNGV. CDR3 sequence reads: CASSPTSGRASGELFF. CDR3 sequence (DNA): TGTGCCAGCAGCCCCACTAGCGGGAGGGCCAGCGGGGAGCTGTTTTTT.

In regard to this clonotype: A much larger clonotype is one base distant, so this may be a read error. The chain employs TRBV10-3 and TRBJ1-4, with 8 bases matching TRBD1. CDR1 is ENHRY and CDR2 is SYGVKD in the germline V gene. The CDR3 runs to 18 residues. The CDR3 spells CASSYPPSRTGRNEKLFF. As DNA, the CDR3 is TGTGCCAGCAGTTACCCACCATCCCGGACAGGGCGAAATGAAAAACTGTTTTTT.

CDR3 region: CASSLVPAANSPLHF. Written as DNA, the CDR3 is TGTGCCAGCAGCTTAGTTCCGGCAGCTAATTCACCCCTCCACTTT. The V call is TRBV7-2, the J call TRBJ1-6; D gene unclear. The CDR3 length is 15 residues. CDR1 SGHTA and CDR2 FQGNSA come from the germline V gene. V was pared by 1 base and J by 6 bases, with 10 bases between.

This chain uses TRBV11-2 with TRBJ1-6, with 9 bases that match TRBD1. Germline trimming cut 2 bases from V and 9 bases from J; bases unmatched to any gene: 5. CDR1 SGHAT and CDR2 FQNNGV come from the germline V gene. The length of the CDR3 is 15 residues. CDR3 bases: TGTGCCAGCAGCTTAATTGGACAGGGGTTTTCACCCCTCCACTTT. Translated: CASSLIGQGFSPLHF.

As for this clonotype: Mismatch with germline at one junction end may stem from a read error. The chain is built from TRBV6-5 and TRBJ2-2; no clear D gene. Germline V CDR1 and CDR2: MNHEY, SVGAGI. CDR3 size: 16 residues. The CDR3 sequence: CAISYSGRLATGELFF. The CDR3 DNA reads as TGTGCCATCAGTTACTCCGGACGCCTGGCAACCGGGGAGCTGTTTTTT.

There are many counts of this clonotype. The J gene is TRBJ1-1, the V gene TRBV10-3; D possibly corresponds to TRBD1 (6 bases). Germline CDR1 is ENHRY and CDR2 is SYGVKD. The CDR3 consists of 15 residues. Trimming stripped 6 bases from V and 5 bases from J, with 19 bases between. The CDR3 DNA follows: TGTGCCATCAGCCCTCGGACAGATCAGGGGACTGAAGCTTTCTTT. Translating gives CAISPRTDQGTEAFF.

In the case of this clonotype: The conserved phenylalanine or tryptophan is not found at the CDR3 terminus, so this likely reflects a read error. No DNA is shown, since the ends of the CDR3 on it are uncertain; the CDR3 is the one TCRdb lists. V is TRBV6-1 and J is TRBJ2-6. A total of 10 residues make up the CDR3, ends included. Germline V gene lookup returns CDR1 MNHNS and CDR2 SASEGT. The CDR3: CASSVGHLNT.

This clonotype occurred many times. The chain joins TRBV29-1 to TRBJ2-5, with D uncertain. CDR1 and CDR2 (germline): SQVTM, ANQGSEA. Trimming took off 6 bases at V and 9 bases at J, with 20 bases between the two ends. The CDR3 loop spans 13 amino acids. Here the CDR3 reads CSVVSSTWGSQYF. In DNA, the CDR3 is TGCAGCGTCGTCAGCTCCACCTGGGGATCCCAGTACTTC.

This clonotype was recorded at least ten times. The chain employs TRBV20-1 and TRBJ2-2; the match to TRBD2 covers 12 bases. There are 15 residues in the CDR3. The germline V gene has CDR1 DFQATT and CDR2 SNEGSKA (reference sequence). Trimming took 3 bases from V and 6 from J; bases not matched to a gene: 5. The CDR3 region is CSASSTSGSAGELFF. The CDR3, as DNA: TGCAGTGCTAGTTCGACTAGCGGGAGTGCCGGGGAGCTGTTTTTT.

This clonotype appeared many times. J is TRBJ2-7 and V is TRBV7-9, with D possibly matching TRBD1 (5 bases). The CDR3 consists of 14 residues. V was clipped by 5 bases and J by 2 bases, with 13 bases between them. Germline CDR1 is SEHNR and CDR2 is FQNEAQ (reference sequence). CDR3 protein: CASSMWTSAYEQYF. DNA for the CDR3: TGTGCCAGCAGCATGTGGACAAGTGCCTACGAGCAGTACTTC. Variable domain in full (rest from reference TRBV7-9 and TRBJ2-7): DTGVSQNPRHKITKRGQNVTFRCDPISEHNRLYWYRQTLGQGPEFLTYFQNEAQLEKSRLLSDRFSAERPKGSFSTLEIQRTEQGDSAMYLCASSMWTSAYEQYFGPGTRLTVT.

This clonotype has at least ten counts. The chain employs TRBV7-9 and TRBJ1-5; D possibly corresponds to TRBD1 (6 bases). V lost 1 base, J lost 5 bases, and 15 bases lay in between. In germline, CDR1 is SEHNR, CDR2 FQNEAQ (reference sequence). The CDR3 is 16 residues long. The CDR3 sequence is CASSLVQGDSHQPQHF. The DNA of the CDR3 is TGTGCCAGCAGCTTAGTACAGGGCGATAGTCATCAGCCCCAGCATTTT.

The rearrangement joins TRBV9 to TRBJ1-6; 7 bases map to TRBD1. This CDR3 has 16 amino acids. Germline V gives CDR1 SGDLS, CDR2 YYNGEE. J gave up 3 bases and V 0 bases, and 3 bases lay outside the gene matches. CDR3 bases: TGTGCCAGCAGCGTAGGACAGGGCTACTATAATTCACCCCTCCACTTT. The encoded protein is CASSVGQGYYNSPLHF.

In this sample, this clonotype turned up a few times. A read error is possible here, since a much larger clone lies one base away. The chain is built from TRBV2 and TRBJ1-4, with unresolved D. The CDR3 has 13 residues. Germline V gene lookup returns CDR1 SNHLY and CDR2 FYNNEI. The CDR3 protein is CASTPGSDEKLLF. In nucleotides, the CDR3 is TGTGCCAGCACTCCGGGATCCGATGAAAAACTGCTTTTT.

This clonotype has more than one count but fewer than ten. The chain joins TRBV7-2 to TRBJ1-1; D uncertain. The CDR3 is 12 residues long. The V gene's germline CDR1 is SGHTA and CDR2 FQGNSA. Between the trimmed V and J ends, which lost 2 bases and 11 bases, there was a span of 12 bases. For the CDR3, the DNA is TGTGCCAGCAGCTTATGGCGGCCTGGGGCTTTCTTT. Its translation is CASSLWRPGAFF.

This chain connects TRBV2 to TRBJ1-5; D is uncertain. The V gene lost 4 bases and the J gene lost 4 bases, with 14 bases spanning the gap. The germline CDR1 and CDR2 sequences are SNHLY and FYNNEI. CDR3 length equals 15 residues. CDR3: CASSAWGARNQPQHF. CDR3 DNA: TGTGCCAGCAGTGCTTGGGGAGCACGAAATCAGCCCCAGCATTTT.